Listed below are T cell receptor beta chains from one sample, sequenced in a study of T cells in Graves' hyperthyroidism and ophthalmopathy. TCRdb reprocessed the multiplex PCR reads via MiXCR and lists one record per CDR3 protein. Of about 360,000 distinct CDR3 sequences in the sample, around 13% were seen once. The sample was blood. The receptors were sampled from a woman between 18 and 29 years old with Graves' hyperthyroidism. CDR3s include the opening cysteine and the closing phenylalanine or tryptophan. The D gene is left open where the match is weak. Size is omitted from some rows. Given values are once, few, many or a class for expanded clones.

v_call: TRBV24-1; clone_size: few; d_call: TRBD1; j_call: TRBJ2-1; cdr3_nt: TGTGTCACCAGTGTTCCGGGACAGGGGAACAATGAGCAGTTCTTC; cdr3_aa: CVTSVPGQGNNEQFF
v_call: TRBV6-1; clone_size: many; d_call: -; j_call: TRBJ1-1; cdr3_nt: TGTGCCAGCAGATCAGGGGACACTGAAGCTTTCTTT; cdr3_aa: CASRSGDTEAFF
v_call: TRBV27; clone_size: many; d_call: TRBD2; j_call: TRBJ2-5; cdr3_nt: TGTGCCAGCAGAAAACTAGCGGGAGTAGAGACCCAGTACTTC; cdr3_aa: CASRKLAGVETQYF
v_call: TRBV20-1; clone_size: few; d_call: -; j_call: TRBJ1-4; cdr3_nt: TGCAGTGCGAGGAACCGTGAAAAACTGTTTTTT; cdr3_aa: CSARNREKLFF
v_call: TRBV19; clone_size: -; d_call: TRBD1; j_call: TRBJ1-2; cdr3_nt: TGTGCCAGTAGTATAGATCTTCACAGGGGAGATGGCTACACCTTC; cdr3_aa: CASSIDLHRGDGYTF
v_call: TRBV12-3/TRBV12-4; clone_size: many; d_call: TRBD1; j_call: TRBJ1-5; cdr3_nt: TGTGCCAGCACTCGGGACAGGGGCCAGCCCCAGCATTTT; cdr3_aa: CASTRDRGQPQHF
v_call: TRBV9; clone_size: -; d_call: TRBD2; j_call: TRBJ2-1; cdr3_nt: TGTGCCAGCAGCGTTTCCCAGACCCTAGCGGGGGTTTACAATGAGCAGTTCTTC; cdr3_aa: CASSVSQTLAGVYNEQFF
v_call: TRBV19; clone_size: -; d_call: TRBD2; j_call: TRBJ2-2; cdr3_nt: TGTGCCAGTAGAGAGACTAGCGGGAGGGCCAACACCGGGGAGCTGTTTTTT; cdr3_aa: CASRETSGRANTGELFF
v_call: TRBV30; clone_size: many; d_call: -; j_call: TRBJ1-1; cdr3_nt: TGTGCCTGGAGTGTAGTAAACAGCCTGAACACTGAAGCTTTCTTT; cdr3_aa: CAWSVVNSLNTEAFF
v_call: TRBV10-3; clone_size: many; d_call: -; j_call: TRBJ1-4; cdr3_nt: TGTGCCATCAGTGAGTCGGTAGGGGGTGAAAAACTGTTTTTT; cdr3_aa: CAISESVGGEKLFF
v_call: TRBV6-1; clone_size: -; d_call: -; j_call: TRBJ2-7; cdr3_nt: TGTGCCACCAATAACCCGGACAGTCCAACCTACGAGCAGTACTTC; cdr3_aa: CATNNPDSPTYEQYF
v_call: TRBV7-9; clone_size: many; d_call: -; j_call: TRBJ1-1; cdr3_nt: TGTGCCAGCAGCACGACAGTATTGAACACTAAAGCTTTCTTT; cdr3_aa: CASSTTVLNTKAFF
v_call: TRBV19; clone_size: -; d_call: -; j_call: TRBJ2-1; cdr3_nt: TGTGCCAGTAGTATAACCCGCGCCGCGATGCCCAGACCAAAGCGATATGAGCAGTTCTTC; cdr3_aa: CASSITRAAMPRPKRYEQFF
v_call: TRBV11-3; clone_size: few; d_call: TRBD1; j_call: TRBJ2-7; cdr3_nt: TGTACCAGCAGCTTCACCGGGACAGGGGGCGTCTACGAGCAGTACTTC; cdr3_aa: CTSSFTGTGGVYEQYF
v_call: TRBV29-1; clone_size: -; d_call: TRBD2; j_call: TRBJ2-1; cdr3_nt: TGCAGCGTTGATCCAGGCGGGAGCTCCTACAATGAGCAGTTCTTC; cdr3_aa: CSVDPGGSSYNEQFF
v_call: TRBV6-1; clone_size: -; d_call: TRBD1; j_call: TRBJ2-7; cdr3_nt: TGTGCCAGCAGTCGCACGACTGCGGCAGGGGGTAGCTACGAGCAGTACTTC; cdr3_aa: CASSRTTAAGGSYEQYF
v_call: TRBV28; clone_size: many; d_call: -; j_call: TRBJ1-1; cdr3_nt: TGTGCCAGCAGTTTACCGCGGGGAGGGTGGACTGAAGCTTTCTTT; cdr3_aa: CASSLPRGGWTEAFF
v_call: TRBV5-1; clone_size: many; d_call: -; j_call: TRBJ2-3; cdr3_nt: TGCGCCAGCAGCCTACTGTGGGGACAACTCACAGATACGCAGTATTTT; cdr3_aa: CASSLLWGQLTDTQYF
v_call: TRBV20-1; clone_size: many; d_call: -; j_call: TRBJ1-1; cdr3_nt: TGCAGTGCTAGAGAAATGAACACTGAAGCTTTCTTT; cdr3_aa: CSAREMNTEAFF
v_call: TRBV27; clone_size: many; d_call: -; j_call: TRBJ1-1; cdr3_nt: TGTGCCAGCAGTAAACACGTCATGAACACTGAAGCTTTCTTT; cdr3_aa: CASSKHVMNTEAFF
v_call: TRBV28; clone_size: many; d_call: -; j_call: TRBJ1-5; cdr3_nt: TGTGCCAGCAGTGTGGCGACTGATGTCTATAGCAATCAGCCCCAGCATTTT; cdr3_aa: CASSVATDVYSNQPQHF
v_call: TRBV12-3/TRBV12-4; clone_size: many; d_call: TRBD1; j_call: TRBJ2-2; cdr3_nt: TGTGCCAGCAGCTCCGGGACAGTGAACACCGGGGAGCTGTTTTTT; cdr3_aa: CASSSGTVNTGELFF
v_call: TRBV6-6; clone_size: many; d_call: TRBD1; j_call: TRBJ1-5; cdr3_nt: TGTGCCAGCAGTTACTCGTTCGACAGGGTGAATCAGCCCCAGCATTTT; cdr3_aa: CASSYSFDRVNQPQHF
v_call: TRBV28; clone_size: many; d_call: -; j_call: TRBJ1-3; cdr3_nt: TGTGCCAGCAGTCCACAGGGACTTGGAAACACCATATATTTT; cdr3_aa: CASSPQGLGNTIYF
v_call: TRBV20-1; clone_size: -; d_call: TRBD1; j_call: TRBJ2-7; cdr3_nt: TGCAGTGCTAGATCCCGGGACAGGCCGTCCTACGAGCAGTACTTC; cdr3_aa: CSARSRDRPSYEQYF
v_call: TRBV3-1; clone_size: many; d_call: TRBD1; j_call: TRBJ1-6; cdr3_nt: TGTGCCAGCAGACACCGGGACAGGGTTAATTCACCCCTCCACTTT; cdr3_aa: CASRHRDRVNSPLHF
v_call: TRBV10-3; clone_size: many; d_call: TRBD1; j_call: TRBJ1-6; cdr3_nt: TGTGCCATCAGTTCCAACAGGGGTTCTAATTCACCCCTCCACTTT; cdr3_aa: CAISSNRGSNSPLHF
v_call: TRBV11-2; clone_size: many; d_call: -; j_call: TRBJ2-1; cdr3_nt: TGTGCCAGCAGGGCCCCGGGGAAGGAGCGGCATGAGCAGTTCTTC; cdr3_aa: CASRAPGKERHEQFF
v_call: TRBV18; clone_size: many; d_call: TRBD1; j_call: TRBJ1-3; cdr3_nt: TGTGCCAGCTCACCGTCCGTGGGACAGGGAAACACCATATATTTT; cdr3_aa: CASSPSVGQGNTIYF
v_call: TRBV9; clone_size: few; d_call: TRBD1; j_call: TRBJ2-1; cdr3_nt: TGTGCCAGCAGCCGTACAGGGGTCGATGAGCAGTTCTTC; cdr3_aa: CASSRTGVDEQFF
v_call: TRBV5-1; clone_size: -; d_call: TRBD1; j_call: TRBJ2-5; cdr3_nt: TGCGCCAGCAGCCCCAGGGGACAGGGGGCGCGGGAGACCCAGTACTTC; cdr3_aa: CASSPRGQGARETQYF
v_call: TRBV10-3; clone_size: few; d_call: TRBD1; j_call: TRBJ1-4; cdr3_nt: TGTGCCATCAGTGAGAGAGGGGGCTGGGAAAAACTGTTTTTT; cdr3_aa: CAISERGGWEKLFF
v_call: TRBV30; clone_size: many; d_call: TRBD2; j_call: TRBJ2-1; cdr3_nt: TGTGCCTGGAGTGCGACTAGCTATGAGCAGTTCTTC; cdr3_aa: CAWSATSYEQFF
v_call: TRBV6-1; clone_size: few; d_call: -; j_call: TRBJ1-5; cdr3_nt: TGTGCCAGCAGTCTAAGGATGAACAATCAGCCCCAGCATTTT; cdr3_aa: CASSLRMNNQPQHF
v_call: TRBV29-1; clone_size: -; d_call: TRBD2; j_call: TRBJ2-5; cdr3_nt: TGCAGCGTTGACGGGTCTAGCGGGGGGATAGAGACCCAGTACTTC; cdr3_aa: CSVDGSSGGIETQYF
v_call: TRBV5-1; clone_size: many; d_call: TRBD1; j_call: TRBJ1-2; cdr3_nt: TGCGCCAGCAGCGGGGGACAGGGGGCTGGCTACACCTTC; cdr3_aa: CASSGGQGAGYTF
v_call: TRBV4-1; clone_size: many; d_call: -; j_call: TRBJ2-3; cdr3_nt: TGCGCCAGCAGCCAAGGGGACAGCACAGATACGCAGTATTTT; cdr3_aa: CASSQGDSTDTQYF
v_call: TRBV28; clone_size: many; d_call: TRBD1; j_call: TRBJ1-1; cdr3_nt: TGTGCCAGCAGTTTGGGACAGATGAACACTGAAGCTTTCTTT; cdr3_aa: CASSLGQMNTEAFF
v_call: TRBV6-1; clone_size: many; d_call: TRBD2; j_call: TRBJ2-3; cdr3_nt: TGTGCCAGCAGTGAAGTAGCGGGAGGGCCGGATACGCAGTATTTT; cdr3_aa: CASSEVAGGPDTQYF
v_call: TRBV20-1; clone_size: once; d_call: TRBD1; j_call: TRBJ2-7; cdr3_nt: TGCAGTGCTAGAGATTGGTCCGACAGGGTTACCCACGAGCAGTACTTC; cdr3_aa: CSARDWSDRVTHEQYF
v_call: TRBV19; clone_size: few; d_call: TRBD1; j_call: TRBJ1-5; cdr3_nt: TGTGCCAGTAGTAAAGGGGGCAGGGGTAAGTATCAGCCCCAGCATTTT; cdr3_aa: CASSKGGRGKYQPQHF
v_call: TRBV2; clone_size: -; d_call: -; j_call: TRBJ2-7; cdr3_nt: TGTGCCAGCAGGGGAAGAGAACGCTACGAGCAGTACTTC; cdr3_aa: CASRGRERYEQYF
v_call: TRBV12-3/TRBV12-4; clone_size: many; d_call: TRBD1; j_call: TRBJ1-1; cdr3_nt: TGTGCCAGCAGACCGGGACAGGGGGCCACTGAAGCTTTCTTT; cdr3_aa: CASRPGQGATEAFF
v_call: TRBV7-9; clone_size: few; d_call: -; j_call: TRBJ1-2; cdr3_nt: TGTGCCAGCAGCTTACAACAGAACTATGGCTACACCTTC; cdr3_aa: CASSLQQNYGYTF
v_call: TRBV6-1; clone_size: -; d_call: TRBD2; j_call: TRBJ2-5; cdr3_nt: TGTGCCAGCAGTTACGGTGCTAGCGGGGTTCAAGAGACCCAGTACTTC; cdr3_aa: CASSYGASGVQETQYF
v_call: TRBV7-8; clone_size: many; d_call: TRBD1; j_call: TRBJ1-6; cdr3_nt: TGTGCCAGCAGCTCCGATGGGTGGTACAGGGGTTCACCCCTCCACTTT; cdr3_aa: CASSSDGWYRGSPLHF
v_call: TRBV6-5; clone_size: many; d_call: -; j_call: TRBJ2-2; cdr3_nt: TGTGCCAGCAGTTACTTCCCCGGGGTGAACACCGGGGAGCTGTTTTTT; cdr3_aa: CASSYFPGVNTGELFF
v_call: TRBV11-2; clone_size: -; d_call: -; j_call: TRBJ2-7; cdr3_nt: TGTGCCAGCAGCTCGGTCTCGGATGGACGCGAGCAGTACTTC; cdr3_aa: CASSSVSDGREQYF